This T cell receptor (beta chain) comes out of a study of blood T cells in healthy people across ages. The length of the CDR3 is 13 residues. CDR1 is SGHDN and CDR2 is FVKESK in the germline V gene. Trimming shortened V by 4 bases and J by 2 bases, and 8 bases separated the two germline ends. Primed by a sample-barcoded 5' primer and a J-beta primer mix, a second PCR proceeded for 7 to 11 cycles. A single record per CDR3 protein comes from TCRdb applying MiXCR to the 5' RACE reads. The profile shows 1.5 million to 2 million distinct CDR3 sequences, approximately 40% of them singletons. Study-wide results and limits: Bulk PBMC profiling left naive and antigen-experienced comparisons inconclusive.

The study recruited healthy Caucasian donors from Russia who were aged roughly 6 to 95. Researchers isolated at least 6.5 million PBMCs per sample. This clonotype appeared a single time. Its antigen is currently unknown. The source is a human donor in good health. Sequencing was done on a sample of blood. This chain connects TRBV14 to TRBJ1-2, with no clear D. In DNA, the CDR3 is TGTGCCAGCAGCCCCCTCATAAACTATGGCTACACCTTC. Protein product: CASSPLINYGYTF.